The 18 T cell receptor beta chains given below trace back to one sample, sequenced in a study of T cell responses to AZD1222 COVID-19 vaccine. Measured with immunoSEQ multiplex PCR; TCRdb has only the in-frame clones, and not every one. The table has about 160,000 clones, about 91% seen once; the top ten hold under 4%. Sequenced here: peripheral blood, sampled 28 days after the second AZD1222 dose. The origin of the receptors is an adult who received the AZD1222 COVID-19 vaccine.

The chain combines TRBV6-5 with TRBJ2-3; D gene unclear. This CDR3 contains 11 residues. Trimming stripped 5 bases from V and 5 bases from J, with 5 bases between. Looked up from germline, CDR1 is MNHEY and CDR2 is SVGAGI. The CDR3 loop is CASSRLDTQYF. As DNA, the CDR3 is TGTGCCAGCAGTCGACTAGATACGCAGTATTTT.

The chain uses TRBV19 and TRBJ1-5; possibly TRBD1 for D (5 bases). The germline V gene encodes CDR1 LNHDA and CDR2 SQIVND (reference sequence). The V gene lost 5 bases and the J gene lost 6 bases, with 17 bases spanning the gap. The length of the CDR3 is 15 residues. This chain's CDR3 is CASSDGSLGGQPQHF. CDR3 nucleotide sequence: TGTGCCAGTAGTGACGGGTCTTTGGGGGGTCAGCCCCAGCATTTT.

The V and J genes are TRBV7-2 and TRBJ2-2, with 7 bases matching TRBD1. This CDR3 is 14 amino acids long. CDR1 is SGHTA and CDR2 is FQGNSA in the germline V gene. Germline trimming cut 5 bases from V and 7 bases from J; bases unmatched to any gene: 7. The DNA of the CDR3 is TGTGCCAGCAGCGCACAGGGGTCTCTCGGGGAGCTGTTTTTT. This sequence encodes CASSAQGSLGELFF.

CDR3 coding DNA: TGTGCCAGCAGTTACTCCCAGACGCGGAAGGGCACTGAAGCTTTCTTT. Protein sequence: CASSYSQTRKGTEAFF. The V and J genes are TRBV6-5 and TRBJ1-1; D unresolved. Trimming stripped 0 bases from V and 4 bases from J, with 15 bases between. The CDR3 runs to 16 residues. The germline V gene has CDR1 MNHEY and CDR2 SVGAGI.

The genes are TRBV6-5 and TRBJ2-1; D is possibly TRBD2 (6 bases). The ends were cut back, 0 bases at V and 4 bases at J, with 13 bases in the middle. CDR3 length: 16 amino acids. The V gene's germline CDR1 is MNHEY and CDR2 SVGAGI. CDR3 in DNA: TGTGCCAGCAGTTACTCGATTCTAGCGTCATACAATGAGCAGTTCTTC. Amino acid sequence: CASSYSILASYNEQFF.

The V call is TRBV6-5, the J call TRBJ1-1, with D possibly TRBD1 on 5 matching bases. The CDR3 has 15 residues. Germline CDR1 MNHEY, CDR2 SVGAGI. The germline V and J ends were trimmed by 0 bases and 3 bases, with 11 bases remaining between them. This CDR3 is CASSYSKQGHTEAFF. CDR3 nucleotides: TGTGCCAGCAGTTACTCGAAGCAGGGCCACACTGAAGCTTTCTTT.

The rearrangement uses TRBV4-1 and TRBJ1-2; 7 bases fit TRBD1. Germline values: CDR1 MGHRA, CDR2 YSYEKL. The CDR3 runs 16 residues. J lost 2 bases, V lost 4 bases, and 10 bases had no gene match. Here the CDR3 reads CASSPRGSGPNYGYTF. In DNA, the CDR3 is TGCGCCAGCAGCCCCAGGGGGTCGGGGCCCAACTATGGCTACACCTTC.

This chain uses TRBV10-3 with TRBJ2-1, with 8 bases matching TRBD2. CDR1 is ENHRY and CDR2 is SYGVKD in the germline V gene. J lost 7 bases, V lost 6 bases, and 8 bases had no gene match. CDR3 size: 14 residues. As DNA, the CDR3 is TGTGCCATCAGGCCCCCGGGAGGGCCTAATGAGCAGTTCTTC. Translated: CAIRPPGGPNEQFF.

In this sample, this clone turned up once. V gene TRBV5-1 combines with J gene TRBJ2-7; D gene uncertain. CDR1 and CDR2 (germline): SGHRS, YFSETQ. V lost 0 bases to trimming and J lost 0 bases, with 7 bases between them. CDR3 length: 14 residues. The CDR3 region is CASSLEGSSYEQYF. The CDR3, as DNA: TGCGCCAGCAGCTTGGAGGGCAGCTCCTACGAGCAGTACTTC. Using reference TRBV5-1 and TRBJ2-7 for the parts outside the CDR3, the full variable domain is KAGVTQTPRYLIKTRGQQVTLSCSPISGHRSVSWYQQTPGQGLQFLFEYFSETQRNKGNFPGRFSGRQFSNSRSEMNVSTLELGDSALYLCASSLEGSSYEQYFGPGTRLTVT.

This clone showed up just once. The V and J genes are TRBV7-9 and TRBJ1-2; D remains ambiguous. Per germline, CDR1 SEHNR and CDR2 FQNEAQ (reference sequence). V was trimmed by 4 bases and J by 3 bases, leaving 9 bases between them. This CDR3 region has 13 residues. Here the CDR3 DNA reads TGTGCCAGCAGCTCTGGGGTACACTATGGCTACACCTTC. Translating it yields CASSSGVHYGYTF.

The chain is built from TRBV5-1 and TRBJ2-7; 9 nucleotides match TRBD1. Trimming at V came to 0 bases and at J to 5 bases, leaving 0 bases not matched to a gene. The CDR3 loop spans 13 amino acids. Per the germline V gene, CDR1 is SGHRS and CDR2 is YFSETQ. Here the CDR3 DNA reads TGCGCCAGCAGCTTGGGACAGGGGGACGAGCAGTACTTC. It encodes CASSLGQGDEQYF.

This clone showed up just once. The chain is built from TRBV7-2 and TRBJ2-1; D might be TRBD2 (6 bases). CDR1 is SGHTA, CDR2 FQGNSA, per germline. V was trimmed by 2 bases and J by 6 bases, leaving 20 bases between them. The CDR3 is 17 residues long. DNA for the CDR3: TGTGCCAGCAGCTTAAGGTCGTCGACTAGTCGCGCCAATGAGCAGTTCTTC. Translating it yields CASSLRSSTSRANEQFF.

This clone was observed a single time. V and J are TRBV16 and TRBJ2-1; TRBD2 agrees at 7 bases. CDR3 length: 15 amino acids. Germline lookup yields CDR1 KGHSY and CDR2 FQNENV. Trimming at V came to 4 bases and at J to 5 bases, leaving 8 bases not matched to a gene. In DNA form, the CDR3 reads TGTGCCAGCAGCCGTGGGTCTAGCGGCCACAATGAGCAGTTCTTC. Amino acids: CASSRGSSGHNEQFF.

The chain combines TRBV5-6 with TRBJ1-6; D is perhaps TRBD1 (6 bases). This CDR3 has 12 residues. V was pared by 3 bases and J by 10 bases, with 8 bases between. Germline lookup yields CDR1 SGHDT and CDR2 YYEEEE. The CDR3 region has the DNA TGTGCCAGCAGCTCCAGGGGCTCACCCCTCCACTTT. This gives the protein CASSSRGSPLHF.

The chain links TRBV19 to TRBJ1-1; D not resolved. The germline V gene encodes CDR1 LNHDA and CDR2 SQIVND (reference sequence). The CDR3 length is 14 residues. Trimming took 5 bases from V and 5 from J, leaving 15 bases between them. The CDR3 loop is CASSATGPRTEAFF. The CDR3 nucleotides read TGTGCCAGTAGTGCGACCGGGCCCCGGACTGAAGCTTTCTTT.

The chain links TRBV7-4 to TRBJ1-4; 8 nucleotides match TRBD1. The CDR3 loop spans 18 amino acids. Germline V CDR1 and CDR2: SGHVT, SQSDAQ. Trimming took 5 bases from V and 0 from J; bases not matched to a gene: 11. CDR3 nucleotide sequence: TGTGCCAGCAGCCCAGACAGGGGTATAGGAGCAACTAATGAAAAACTGTTTTTT. This codes for CASSPDRGIGATNEKLFF.

A single count supports this clone. The chain uses TRBV18 and TRBJ2-5; TRBD2 might be the D (6 bases). Per germline, CDR1 KGHSH and CDR2 LQKENI. This CDR3 region has 13 residues. V dropped 3 bases and J dropped 4 bases, with 9 bases sitting between them. The CDR3 nucleotides are TGTGCCAGCTCACCTTGGGACTCAGAGACCCAGTACTTC. Protein: CASSPWDSETQYF.

The chain links TRBV19 to TRBJ1-4, with unresolved D. Germline values: CDR1 LNHDA, CDR2 SQIVND (reference sequence). The V gene lost 0 bases and the J gene lost 8 bases, with 16 bases spanning the gap. This CDR3 spans 16 amino acids. The CDR3 nucleotides are TGTGCCAGTAGTATAGAAGACTCGGCAGCCTGGGAAAAACTGTTTTTT. Translated: CASSIEDSAAWEKLFF.